These 22 T cell receptor beta chains came from one sample sequenced in a study of human T cells and chemical hapten exposure. Stated time point: patch test 1, 2 weeks after DPC sensitization. Treatment described: therapeutic diphenylcyclopropenone sensitization with weekly scalp DPC. TCRdb reprocessed the RACE reads via MiXCR and lists one record per CDR3 protein. Of around 380,000 distinct CDR3 sequences listed, more than 4.5% were seen once; the top ten hold approximately 2.3%. Sequencing used whole blood, obtained in connection with sensitization to the hapten diphenylcyclopropenone (DPC). The source of these receptors is a woman aged 45-60 years with alopecia areata. Some clones in this sample may be carry-over from other donors' samples.

This clonotype was found many times. The chain carries TRBV3-1 and TRBJ1-5; no clear D gene. Deletions cut 0 bases from V and 0 bases from J, with 9 bases between. CDR3 length equals 16 residues. Germline assignment: CDR1 LGHDT and CDR2 YNNKEL (reference sequence). The CDR3 sequence: CASSQDPRSSNQPQHF. The CDR3 region has the DNA TGTGCCAGCAGCCAAGACCCCAGGTCTAGCAATCAGCCCCAGCATTTT.

This clonotype was counted between two and nine times. CDR3 amino acids: CASSSRKQLAGGMQETQYF. The CDR3 DNA follows: TGTGCCAGCAGCTCCCGGAAACAATTAGCGGGAGGAATGCAAGAGACCCAGTACTTC. The rearrangement joins TRBV7-2 to TRBJ2-5; 10 bases are a match to TRBD2. The CDR3 consists of 19 residues. The J segment lost 2 bases and the V segment lost 4 bases, leaving 16 bases of the junction unmatched. The V gene's germline CDR1 is SGHTA and CDR2 FQGNSA.

This clonotype showed up many times. J is TRBJ1-6 and V is TRBV6-5; D is ambiguous. The CDR3 has 14 residues. The V end lost 5 bases, the J end lost 4 bases, and 9 bases lay between the germline ends. Germline V gives CDR1 MNHEY, CDR2 SVGAGI. CDR3 coding DNA: TGTGCCAGCAGTCCCGGGAATTATAATTCACCCCTCCACTTT. Translation: CASSPGNYNSPLHF.

This clonotype was picked up many times. The chain carries TRBV12-3 or TRBV12-4 and TRBJ1-2, with TRBD1 identical over 7 bases. This CDR3 has 13 amino acids. Germline trimming cut 5 bases from V and 8 bases from J; bases unmatched to any gene: 8. CDR3 DNA sequence: TGTGCCAGCAGTCCGTCTGGACAGGACGGCTACACCTTC. Amino acid sequence: CASSPSGQDGYTF.

This clonotype has at least ten counts. The chain uses TRBV6-2 or TRBV6-3 and TRBJ1-5; maybe TRBD1 (5 bases). Between the trimmed V and J ends, which lost 10 bases and 3 bases, there was a span of 13 bases. Germline values: CDR1 MNHEY, CDR2 SVGEGT. The CDR3 length is 13 residues. The CDR3 is CAISGHLNQPQHF. The CDR3 DNA reads as TGTGCCATCTCAGGACACCTCAATCAGCCCCAGCATTTT.

This clonotype was counted ten times or more. V usage is TRBV12-5 and J usage is TRBJ1-1; possible D gene TRBD1, 5 bases. CDR1 is LGHNT, CDR2 FRNRAP, per germline. The CDR3 is made up of 12 amino acids. The V and J ends lost 7 bases and 2 bases respectively, with 8 bases between them. The CDR3 region is CASAGVNTEAFF. As DNA, the CDR3 is TGTGCTAGTGCGGGGGTCAACACTGAAGCTTTCTTT.

V and J are TRBV29-1 and TRBJ2-7, with D possibly being TRBD1 or TRBD2 (5 bases each). Trimming took off 2 bases at V and 4 bases at J, with 15 bases between the two ends. The germline V gene encodes CDR1 SQVTM and CDR2 ANQGSEA. The CDR3 totals 14 residues. The chain's CDR3 is CSVETGDGSYEQYF. As DNA, the CDR3 is TGCAGCGTTGAAACCGGGGACGGTTCATACGAGCAGTACTTC.

This clonotype was seen many times. The gene calls are TRBV28 and TRBJ2-6, with 8 positions matching TRBD2. V shed 4 bases and J 1 base; nucleotides not matched to a gene: 3. Germline assignment: CDR1 MDHEN and CDR2 SYDVKM. CDR3 length: 16 amino acids. CDR3 sequence: CASSWRGASGANVLTF. DNA of the CDR3: TGTGCCAGCAGTTGGCGGGGGGCGTCTGGGGCCAACGTCCTGACTTTC.

This clonotype has at least ten counts. This sequence joins TRBV7-2 and TRBJ1-5, with a tentative D call TRBD1 (6 bases). The V end was cut by 5 bases, the J end by 4 bases, with 12 bases between. The CDR3 is 14 amino acids. Germline CDR1 SGHTA, CDR2 FQGNSA. In nucleotides, the CDR3 is TGTGCCAGCAGCACCGGACAGCAAAATCAGCCCCAGCATTTT. The encoded protein is CASSTGQQNQPQHF.

In its sample, this clonotype was seen a few times. The chain recombines TRBV25-1 with TRBJ2-1, with 15 nucleotides matching TRBD2. The germline CDR1 and CDR2 sequences are MGHDK and SYGVNS. The ends lost 8 bases at V and 0 bases at J; junction bases unmatched: 11. This CDR3 contains 19 residues. CDR3 residues: CASPTGTSGRHSSYNEQFF. The CDR3 coding sequence is TGTGCCAGCCCGACCGGGACTAGCGGGAGGCATAGCTCCTACAATGAGCAGTTCTTC.

This chain uses TRBV7-2 with TRBJ2-5; TRBD2 aligns across 7 bases. Germline V CDR1 and CDR2: SGHTA, FQGNSA. The CDR3 has 14 residues. With V trimmed by 3 bases and J by 2 bases, 3 bases remained unmatched. In nucleotides, the CDR3 is TGTGCCAGCAGCTTCCGAGCGGGGCAAGAGACCCAGTACTTC. Protein sequence: CASSFRAGQETQYF.

In the case of this clonotype: This could be a read error, since a much larger clone is one nucleotide away. The chain has TRBV14 and TRBJ2-1; TRBD2 matches 7 bases. Unmatched junction bases numbered 3, after V lost 4 bases and J lost 9 bases. CDR1 SGHDN and CDR2 FVKESK come from the germline V gene. The CDR3 contains 12 residues. CDR3: CASSPGGAEQFF. The DNA for the CDR3 is TGTGCCAGCAGCCCGGGGGGAGCTGAGCAGTTCTTC.

This clonotype was counted a few times. This chain links TRBV7-2 with TRBJ2-1; 12 bases agree with TRBD2. The CDR3 covers 14 residues. V gave up 5 bases and J gave up 11 bases; unmatched junction bases: 7. Germline V gene sequence: CDR1 SGHTA, CDR2 FQGNSA. The CDR3 region has the DNA TGTGCCAGCAGCGCGCCCGGACTAGCGGGGCAGCAGTTCTTC. This gives the protein CASSAPGLAGQQFF.

This clonotype was detected a few times. The chain couples TRBV29-1 to TRBJ2-5, with 14 positions matching TRBD2. CDR1 SQVTM and CDR2 ANQGSEA come from the germline V gene. J gave up 5 bases and V 6 bases, and 8 bases lay outside the gene matches. The CDR3 runs 15 residues. CDR3: CSVGKGLAGVETQYF. The CDR3, as DNA: TGCAGCGTGGGAAAGGGACTAGCGGGAGTTGAGACCCAGTACTTC.

This clonotype has at least ten counts. The chain recombines TRBV6-5 with TRBJ1-5; D might be TRBD1 (5 bases). Per the germline V gene, CDR1 is MNHEY and CDR2 is SVGAGI. The CDR3 has 17 amino acids. The V gene lost 5 bases and the J gene lost 7 bases, with 24 bases spanning the gap. The CDR3 DNA follows: TGTGCCAGCAGTCGAAGGACCGGGACCGCCCTTCGGCAGCCCCAGCATTTT. Translated: CASSRRTGTALRQPQHF.

This clonotype was found a few times. This chain uses TRBV7-2 with TRBJ2-3; 7 nucleotides align to TRBD2. The V segment lost 5 bases and the J segment 7 bases; nucleotides outside the gene matches: 21. CDR3 length equals 18 residues. Germline V gene lookup returns CDR1 SGHTA and CDR2 FQGNSA. The chain's CDR3 is CASSPRPRLASHVNTQYF. The CDR3 coding sequence is TGTGCCAGCAGCCCACGCCCCAGACTAGCCTCCCACGTGAATACGCAGTATTTT. The full variable domain, with the rest looked up from reference TRBV7-2 and TRBJ2-3, is GAGVSQSPSNKVTEKGKDVELRCDPISGHTALYWYRQSLGQGLEFLIYFQGNSAPDKSGLPSDRFSAERTGGSVSTLTIQRTQQEDSAVYLCASSPRPRLASHVNTQYFGPGTRLTVL.

In this sample, this clonotype turned up many times. This chain connects TRBV5-6 to TRBJ1-1; the match to TRBD1 covers 7 bases. V shed 4 bases, J shed 1 base, and the junction held 1 base outside the gene matches. The CDR3 is 13 residues long. CDR1 and CDR2 from the germline V gene are SGHDT and YYEEEE. The CDR3 coding sequence is TGTGCCAGCAGCGGACAGGAGAACACTGAAGCTTTCTTT. This encodes CASSGQENTEAFF.

This clonotype was detected only a few times. This chain uses TRBV7-3 with TRBJ2-5; D is unclear. CDR1 is SGHTA and CDR2 is FQGTGA in the germline V gene. CDR3 length: 14 residues. V shed 5 bases and J shed 1 base, with 11 bases lying between them. CDR3 in DNA: TGTGCCAGCAGCCTACGGGCAGCCCAAGAGACCCAGTACTTC. It codes for CASSLRAAQETQYF.

In this sample, this clonotype turned up many times. J is TRBJ2-5 and V is TRBV12-3 or TRBV12-4; TRBD2 agrees at 8 bases. There are 14 residues in the CDR3. V shed 3 bases and J 5 bases; nucleotides not matched to a gene: 5. CDR3 nucleotide sequence: TGTGCCAGCAGTTTCGGCGGGGGGCGTGAGACCCAGTACTTC. The encoded protein is CASSFGGGRETQYF.

As concerns this clonotype: Just one base apart from a much larger clone, this may be a read error. V usage is TRBV14 and J usage is TRBJ1-2, with D uncertain. Germline V CDR1 and CDR2: SGHDN, FVKESK. The CDR3 length is 17 residues. V dropped 1 base and J dropped 5 bases, with 20 bases sitting between them. The CDR3 DNA follows: TGTGCCAGCAGCCAAGGACGGTCTGCGTTCGGTCCGTATGGCTACACCTTC. This encodes CASSQGRSAFGPYGYTF.

This clonotype was detected once. This could be a read error, since a much larger clone is one nucleotide away. This chain uses TRBV3-1 with TRBJ1-1, with D maybe TRBD1 (5 bases). The CDR3 loop spans 14 amino acids. Germline-derived CDR1 and CDR2 are LGHDT and YNNKEL (reference sequence). For the CDR3, the DNA is TGTGCCAGCTCGGAAATGGGAATAGGGACTGAAGCTTTATTT. It codes for CASSEMGIGTEALF.

This clonotype has at least ten counts. The chain combines TRBV20-1 with TRBJ1-1; D may be TRBD1 (5 bases). The germline V gene has CDR1 DFQATT and CDR2 SNEGSKA (reference sequence). The length of the CDR3 is 11 residues. V dropped 6 bases and J dropped 4 bases, with 9 bases sitting between them. DNA for the CDR3: TGCAGTGCCCTTCAGGGCACTGAAGCTTTCTTT. Protein: CSALQGTEAFF.